A single sample gave rise to the 8 T cell receptor beta chains below, sequenced in a study of molecular identifiers for immune sequencing clone quantification. One entry per CDR3 protein, called by TCRdb with MiXCR from the PCR reads. Here the sample spans roughly 320,000 distinct CDR3 sequences, about 22% being singletons. Sample: naive CD8+ T cells from blood, with Jurkat cell RNA spiked in. The subset is: FACS-sorted CD8+CD4-CCR7+CD45RA+ naive T cells. Receptors were obtained from a human donor in good health. Some libraries in this study had Jurkat cell RNA spiked in.

This clonotype was observed once. This chain uses TRBV7-2 with TRBJ2-7; possible D gene TRBD1, 6 bases. The germline V gene encodes CDR1 SGHTA and CDR2 FQGNSA. There are 11 residues in the CDR3. The germline V and J ends were trimmed by 5 bases and 12 bases, with 14 bases remaining between them. CDR3 region: CASSPGHQPYF. The CDR3, as DNA: TGTGCCAGCAGCCCGGGACACCAGCCGTACTTC.

A note on this clonotype: It may be a read error: a sequence one base away is much more abundant. The V and J genes are TRBV19 and TRBJ2-3; D is possibly TRBD2 (5 bases). Trimming took 5 bases from V and 4 from J, leaving 7 bases between them. The V gene's germline CDR1 is LNHDA and CDR2 SQIVND (reference sequence). The CDR3 contains 12 residues. The CDR3 reads CASSRTADTQYF. The CDR3, as DNA: TGTGCCAGTAGTCGGACTGCAGATACGCAGTATTTT.

The chain uses TRBV10-2 and TRBJ1-4; tentative D call: TRBD1 (5 bases). The CDR3 loop spans 15 amino acids. With 3 bases removed from V and 8 bases from J, the gap between germline ends came to 16 bases. Per the germline V gene, CDR1 is WSHSY and CDR2 is SAAADI. Here the CDR3 DNA reads TGCGCCAGCAGTGACGGGGGGAGGGAAGGAGAAAAACTGTTTTTT. It yields the protein CASSDGGREGEKLFF.

The chain links TRBV11-2 to TRBJ2-3; 9 bases are a match to TRBD2. Germline V lookup: CDR1 SGHAT, CDR2 FQNNGV. The V and J ends lost 1 base and 4 bases, in that order; junction bases with no gene match: 6. This CDR3 has 16 amino acids. CDR3 amino acids: CASSLVSGSSPDTQYF. The CDR3 DNA reads TGTGCCAGCAGCTTAGTTAGCGGGAGTTCTCCAGATACGCAGTATTTT.

As to this clonotype: A read error may produce the germline difference seen at one junction end. The CDR3 coding sequence is TGTGCCGGTAGTGCCCGACAGGGAATCACTGAAGCTTTCTTT. Protein sequence: CAGSARQGITEAFF. The V call is TRBV19, the J call TRBJ1-1, with 7 bases lining up with TRBD1. The CDR3 runs to 14 residues. CDR1 is LNHDA and CDR2 is SQIVND in the germline V gene (reference sequence).

Only a few counts were recorded for this clonotype. The CDR3 protein is CSVETPNRNEQYF. As DNA, the CDR3 is TGCAGCGTTGAAACCCCAAATCGGAACGAGCAGTACTTC. This chain connects TRBV29-1 to TRBJ2-7; D not certain. The CDR3 runs 13 residues. Germline CDR1 and CDR2: SQVTM and ANQGSEA. Trimming left V 2 bases short and J 5 bases short, with 13 bases between.

This clonotype was seen only a few times. This chain connects TRBV6-2 or TRBV6-3 to TRBJ1-2; D gene unclear. Germline V gene sequence: CDR1 MNHEY, CDR2 SVGEGT. The CDR3 covers 13 residues. Deletions cut 6 bases from V and 2 bases from J, with 10 bases between. CDR3 DNA sequence: TGTGCCAGCAGGACAAGTGAGAACTATGGCTACACCTTC. It encodes CASRTSENYGYTF.

Worth noting for this clonotype: At one end, the junction sequence differs from germline, possibly due to a read error. The chain carries TRBV6-2 or TRBV6-3 and TRBJ1-5; possible D gene TRBD1, 6 bases. The CDR3 is made up of 13 amino acids. Germline-derived CDR1 and CDR2 are MNHEY and SVGEGT. This chain's CDR3 is CASSYGGGQPLHF. The DNA of the CDR3 is TGTGCCAGCAGTTACGGGGGCGGACAGCCCCTGCATTTT.